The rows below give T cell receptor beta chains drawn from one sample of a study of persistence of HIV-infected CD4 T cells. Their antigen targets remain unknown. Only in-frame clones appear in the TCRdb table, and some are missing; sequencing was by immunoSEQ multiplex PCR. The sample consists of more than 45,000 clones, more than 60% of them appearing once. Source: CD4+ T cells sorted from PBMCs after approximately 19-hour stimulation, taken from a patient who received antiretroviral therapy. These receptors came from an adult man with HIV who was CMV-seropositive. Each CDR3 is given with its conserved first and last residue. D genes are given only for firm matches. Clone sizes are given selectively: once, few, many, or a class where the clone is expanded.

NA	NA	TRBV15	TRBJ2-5	TGTGCCACCAGCAGAGAGGGGAGGGGGGAAGAGACCCAGTACTTC	CATSREGRGEETQYF
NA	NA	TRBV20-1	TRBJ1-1	TGCAGTGCTAGTTGGGACACCGAGATGTACACTGAAGCTTTCTTT	CSASWDTEMYTEAFF
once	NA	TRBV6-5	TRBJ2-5	TGTGCCAGCAAAAACCGGGACACCTCTAGGGAGACCCAGTACTTC	CASKNRDTSRETQYF
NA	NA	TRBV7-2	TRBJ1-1	TGTGCCAGCAGCTTAGTCGCAGGCCGCCAGGGTGAAGCTTTCTTT	CASSLVAGRQGEAFF
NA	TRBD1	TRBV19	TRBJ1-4	TGTGCCAGTAGTAGCGGGACAGGGTTGGTACTGTTTTTT	CASSSGTGLVLFF
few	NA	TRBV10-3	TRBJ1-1	TGTGCCATCAGTGACGGCAGGTCGAACACTGAAGCTTTCTTT	CAISDGRSNTEAFF
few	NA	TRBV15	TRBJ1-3	TGTGCCACCAGCAGAGATCGCGCAGCAGGGAGAAACACCATATATTTT	CATSRDRAAGRNTIYF
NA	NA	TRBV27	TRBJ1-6	TGTGCCAGCAGTCTAGAGTGGGGGGGTGGCTCACCCCTCCACTTT	CASSLEWGGGSPLHF
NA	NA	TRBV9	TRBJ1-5	TGTGCCAGCAGCGTAATGCCCGGGAGGGAGCAGCCCCAGCATTTT	CASSVMPGREQPQHF
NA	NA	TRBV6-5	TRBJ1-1	TGTGCCAGCAGTTTGGCGGGTGGTTCGAACACTGAAGCTTTCTTT	CASSLAGGSNTEAFF
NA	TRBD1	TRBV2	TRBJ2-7	TGTGCCAGCAGGGAGAGGGGGCAGGACGAGCAGTACTTC	CASRERGQDEQYF
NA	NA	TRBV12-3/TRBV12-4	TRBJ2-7	TGTGCCAGCAGTCGTTTAGCGTACGAGCAGTACTTC	CASSRLAYEQYF
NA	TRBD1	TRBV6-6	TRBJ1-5	TGTGCCAGCAGGGGACAGGGGAGTGGCAATCAGCCCCAGCATTTT	CASRGQGSGNQPQHF
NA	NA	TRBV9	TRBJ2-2	TGTGCCAGCAGCACGGACAGCAGTCTCTTCACCGGGGAGCTGTTTTTT	CASSTDSSLFTGELFF
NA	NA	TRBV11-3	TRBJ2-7	TGTGCCAGCAGCGCGGGACCGGACTACGAGCAGTACTTC	CASSAGPDYEQYF
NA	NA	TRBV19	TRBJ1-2	TGTGCCAGTAGTGTAACCCGGGACCGAATCTATGGCTACACCTTC	CASSVTRDRIYGYTF
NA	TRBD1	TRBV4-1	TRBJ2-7	TGCGCCAGCAGCCAAGGACAGGGGTTCTACGAGCAGTACTTC	CASSQGQGFYEQYF
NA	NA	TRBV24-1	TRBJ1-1	TGTGCCACCAGTGGTTTAGGGGGGGGCACTGAAGCTTTCTTT	CATSGLGGGTEAFF
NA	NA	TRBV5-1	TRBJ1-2	TGCGCCAGCAGCTTGGAGGCAGCGGCGGACTATGGCTACACCTTC	CASSLEAAADYGYTF
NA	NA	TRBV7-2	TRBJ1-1	TGTGCCAGCAGCTCGCCCGGGCCGAAGGGAGCTTTCTTT	CASSSPGPKGAFF
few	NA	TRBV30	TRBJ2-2	TGTGCCTGGAGTGCATTCGGGGGCGGGGAGCTGTTTTTT	CAWSAFGGGELFF
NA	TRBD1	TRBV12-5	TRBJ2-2	TGTGCTAGTGGTTCCCTATGGACAGGGGGCACCGGGGAGCTGTTTTTT	CASGSLWTGGTGELFF